This T cell receptor (beta chain) originates from a study of beta chain features in type 1 diabetes (dated by TCRdb to about 2018). As for the study more broadly: Mean age, gender distribution, total cell number and subset yield did not differ between patients and healthy donors. A total of approximately 110,000,000 sorted cells were examined across all samples, and a strong correlation was observed between cell number per subset and RNA yield. The study compared TCRB repertoires of sorted circulating CD4+ T cell subsets between recently diagnosed type 1 diabetes patients and matched healthy donors. Regulatory and stem cell-like memory subsets were obtained from only 8 patients and roughly 8 healthy donors, while naive and central memory subsets were obtained from all 30 or so donors.

Each donor gave one peripheral blood draw, roughly 110 mL on average, collected into heparinised tubes. A BD FACSAria II and a panel including CD45RO, CCR7, CD25, CD127, CD95 and CD27 were used to sort naive, central memory, regulatory and stem cell-like memory CD4+ T cells. All sorted populations exceeded 95% purity. PBMCs were isolated immediately by Lymphoprep density gradient centrifugation and stained directly without culture. To minimize batch effects, samples were stained and sorted in pairs, one healthy donor with one patient per experiment. All of the isolated RNA was reverse transcribed with the High Capacity cDNA Reverse Transcription Kit, so expressed TCRB transcripts were sequenced. Deep immunoSEQ sequencing was performed on naive, central memory and regulatory T cell samples, with an average of roughly 3.3 million total reads per sample. After sorted cells were lysed in RLT buffer, RNA was extracted with DNase-treated RNeasy Micro or Mini kits, with the choice depending on cell number. Each cell subset was processed on its own to prevent cross-contamination, while patient and healthy donor samples were processed together. TCRB sequences were amplified from cDNA with the immunoSEQ multiplex PCR, producing 87-bp fragments spanning the CDR3 region. The amplicons were sequenced using the Illumina HiSeq platform. As for the original processing: PCR bias was computationally corrected using synthetic template baselines, reads within Hamming distance 2 were collapsed, and singletons that could not be merged were discarded. Reads were aligned against IMGT to assign V, D and J genes, CDR3 length and insertions or deletions at six rearrangement sites. Within each subset, clonotype counts were normalized to the number of sorted cells before true diversity and Gini coefficients were calculated with the tcR R package. Repertoire sharing was quantified using the overlap coefficient calculated on TCRB nucleotide sequences. Out-of-frame TCRB sequences from naive cells were analyzed to stand in for the pre-selection repertoire. TCRdb took over this immuneACCESS table, retaining in-frame rearrangements with V and J assigned. Such tables are incomplete; in checked studies, under half of the missing clones stem from an unresolved V gene, and the remainder is unexplained. V and J calls and clone size are given by that table; D and trimming were obtained from the DNA. Counted in this sample were roughly 400,000 clones; roughly 13% of them appeared once. The top ten clonotypes cover around 0.035% of the sample.

To note about this clone: The antigen it recognizes is unknown. There are no base qualities to consult, and no much larger clone falls within one base.

Results the study describes overall, beyond this receptor: The naive, central memory and regulatory TCRB repertoires appeared to resemble one another more closely among patients than among healthy donors. At VDJ recombination sites, patients with type 1 diabetes made fewer insertions and deleted more nucleotides, a pattern implying thymic rearrangement abnormalities. Shorter templates might be favored by PCR, yet because patient and control samples were amplified and corrected together, any such skew would affect both groups equally. A moderate but significant shortening of TCRB CDR3 length was observed in type 1 diabetes patients in all four CD4+ subsets. HLA sub-analyses involved small numbers of individuals, so any influence of HLA type on TCRB rearrangement remained unresolved. Because cDNA was sequenced instead of genomic DNA, activated cells with high expression could be over-represented, although the groups did not differ in activation or CD3 levels.

Trimming at the junction amounts to 6 bases on V and 1 base on J, and the germline ends lie 10 bases apart. Looking up the germline V gene yields CDR1 KGHSH and CDR2 LQKENI. The cysteine opens and the phenylalanine closes a CDR3 of 13 amino acids. Only the CDR3 portion is preserved as DNA: 39 bases, with reading frame beginning at the first base. This clonotype originated in a man aged 25-45 years in good health. The V and J segments used are TRBV18 and TRBJ2-7; matching of 6 bases hints at TRBD2 as the D gene. Sequencing was carried out using naive CD4+ T cells from blood. Interpreted using the paper, the cell subset or site label stands for: true naive CD4+ T cells. The DNA sequence is given as TGTGCCAGCTCTCAAGGAGGGTCCTACGAGCAGTACTTC. The encoded protein is CASSQGGSYEQYF.